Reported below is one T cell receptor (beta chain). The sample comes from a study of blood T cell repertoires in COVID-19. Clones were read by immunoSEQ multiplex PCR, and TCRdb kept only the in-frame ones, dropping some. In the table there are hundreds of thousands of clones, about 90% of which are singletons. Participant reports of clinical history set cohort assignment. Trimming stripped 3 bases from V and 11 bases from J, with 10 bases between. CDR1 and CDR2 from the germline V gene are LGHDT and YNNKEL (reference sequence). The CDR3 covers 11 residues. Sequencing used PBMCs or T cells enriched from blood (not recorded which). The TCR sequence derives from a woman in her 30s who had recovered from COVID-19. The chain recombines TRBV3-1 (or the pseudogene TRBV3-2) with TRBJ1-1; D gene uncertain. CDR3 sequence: CASSQGGSAFF. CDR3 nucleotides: TGTGCCAGCAGCCAGGGCGGGAGTGCTTTCTTT.